The sequence of this TCR beta chain was determined in a study of blood T cells in healthy people across ages. Overall study results and limits: Estimates drawn from one million T cells were deemed to understate diversity. Age brought a roughly linear fall in TCR beta diversity measured per million T cells. Compared with aged donors, long-lived donors showed fewer expanded clones, suggesting selection.

The germline V and J ends were trimmed by 0 bases and 5 bases, with 9 bases remaining between them. In germline, CDR1 is DFQATT, CDR2 SNEGSKA (reference sequence). The CDR3 runs 13 residues. Points on this clonotype: What it recognizes is unknown.

Alongside a J-beta primer mix, a sample-barcoded 5' primer served in a second PCR lasting about 7 to 12 cycles. TCRdb reanalysed the 5' RACE reads using MiXCR and keeps one entry per CDR3 protein. The profile shows 500,000 to 600,000 distinct CDR3 sequences, approximately 30% of them singletons. The receptor was isolated from a woman in her seventies in good health. Sequenced material: blood. This chain uses TRBV20-1 with TRBJ2-3, with D maybe TRBD2 (5 bases). The CDR3 DNA sequence: TGCAGTGCTAGAGATCTAGGAGGAGATACGCAGTATTTT. As protein: CSARDLGGDTQYF.